These 8 T cell receptor beta chains share one sample of origin, sequenced in a study of blood T cell repertoires in COVID-19. Only in-frame clones appear in the TCRdb table, and some are missing; sequencing was by immunoSEQ multiplex PCR. The repertoire holds about 310,000 clones, with roughly 86% as singletons. The sequencing sample was made of peripheral blood. These receptors all come from a woman aged 45-65 years who had recovered from COVID-19.

V gene TRBV5-3 combines with J gene TRBJ1-2; 9 positions match TRBD1. TRBV5-3 qualifies as an ORF whose function is uncertain. This CDR3 spans 17 amino acids. The V segment lost 6 bases and the J segment 6 bases; nucleotides outside the gene matches: 18. The CDR3 protein is CARTKRTGTGNKNGYTF. The CDR3 region has the DNA TGTGCCAGAACTAAGCGAACCGGGACAGGGAATAAGAATGGCTACACCTTC.

This chain connects TRBV2 to TRBJ2-1; D remains unclear. The CDR3 is 11 amino acids. Germline V gene sequence: CDR1 SNHLY, CDR2 FYNNEI. V was pared by 8 bases and J by 9 bases, with 11 bases between. The CDR3 nucleotides are TGTGCCAGCCGGCTAGTATCTGAGCAGTTCTTC. Translated: CASRLVSEQFF. Using reference TRBV2 and TRBJ2-1 for the parts outside the CDR3, the full variable domain is EPEVTQTPSHQVTQMGQEVILRCVPISNHLYFYWYRQILGQKVEFLVSFYNNEISEKSEIFDDQFSVERPDGSNFTLKIRSTKLEDSAMYFCASRLVSEQFFGPGTRLTVL.

The rearrangement joins TRBV2 to TRBJ2-4, with D unresolved. The CDR3 totals 11 residues. Trimming stripped 7 bases from V and 5 bases from J, with 6 bases between. Germline lookup yields CDR1 SNHLY and CDR2 FYNNEI. The DNA for the CDR3 is TGTGCCAGCACCCGCGAAAACATTCAGTACTTC. Amino acid sequence: CASTRENIQYF.

This chain connects TRBV4-3 to TRBJ2-7; D may be TRBD1 (6 bases). The V gene's germline CDR1 is LGHNA and CDR2 YSLEER. Trimming took off 1 base at V and 2 bases at J, with 15 bases between the two ends. The CDR3 is 16 residues long. The DNA of the CDR3 is TGCGCCAGCAGCCAAGGGGCTATGGACAGACCCTACGAGCAGTACTTC. Residues: CASSQGAMDRPYEQYF.

This CDR3 is CASSLGVGELFF. The DNA for the CDR3 is TGTGCCAGCAGCCTAGGGGTCGGGGAGCTGTTTTTT. The J gene is TRBJ2-2, the V gene TRBV6-5; the D gene is possibly TRBD1 (5 bases). With 6 bases removed from V and 7 bases from J, the gap between germline ends came to 9 bases. Germline values: CDR1 MNHEY, CDR2 SVGAGI. The CDR3 totals 12 residues.

The chain combines TRBV30 with TRBJ2-1; the D gene is possibly TRBD2 (6 bases). Trimming took 4 bases from V and 6 from J, leaving 16 bases between them. The CDR3 has 14 amino acids. Germline CDR1 and CDR2: GTSNPN and SVGIG (reference sequence). The CDR3 sequence: CAWTRGVTTNEQFF. In DNA form, the CDR3 reads TGTGCCTGGACCCGCGGGGTGACCACCAATGAGCAGTTCTTC.

The DNA for the CDR3 is TGTGCCACCAGCCCACTAATACGACTCAGATCGTTTGAGCAGTTCTTC. Amino acids: CATSPLIRLRSFEQFF. V gene TRBV15 combines with J gene TRBJ2-1, with D unclear. Germline loops: CDR1 LNHNV, CDR2 YYDKDF (reference sequence). Trimming removed 5 bases at V and 9 bases at J, with 23 bases between. The CDR3 length is 16 residues.

The chain uses TRBV18 and TRBJ2-7, with 8 bases matching TRBD2. Germline CDR1 is KGHSH and CDR2 is LQKENI. Unmatched junction bases numbered 8, after V lost 4 bases and J lost 0 bases. The CDR3 length is 16 residues. The CDR3 is CASSRLSGRPSYEQYF. As DNA, the CDR3 is TGTGCCAGCTCACGACTGAGCGGGAGACCCTCCTACGAGCAGTACTTC.